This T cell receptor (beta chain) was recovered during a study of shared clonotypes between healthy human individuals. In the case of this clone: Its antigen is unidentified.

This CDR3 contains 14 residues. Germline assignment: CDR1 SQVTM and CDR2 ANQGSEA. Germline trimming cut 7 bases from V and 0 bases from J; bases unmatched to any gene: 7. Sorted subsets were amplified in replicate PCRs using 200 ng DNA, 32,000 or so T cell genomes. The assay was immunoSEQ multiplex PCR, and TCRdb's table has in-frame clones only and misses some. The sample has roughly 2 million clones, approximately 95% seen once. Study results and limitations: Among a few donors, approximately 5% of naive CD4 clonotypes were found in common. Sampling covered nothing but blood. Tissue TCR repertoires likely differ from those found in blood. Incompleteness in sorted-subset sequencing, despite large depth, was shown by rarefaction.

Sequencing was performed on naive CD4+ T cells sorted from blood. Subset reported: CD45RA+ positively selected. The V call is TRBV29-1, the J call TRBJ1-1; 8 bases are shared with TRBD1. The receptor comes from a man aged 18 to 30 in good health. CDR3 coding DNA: TGCAGCGCCGGACAGGGTGCGATGAACACTGAAGCTTTCTTT. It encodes CSAGQGAMNTEAFF.